This is a list of T cell receptor beta chains from one sample in a study of T cell changes during pregnancy in multiple sclerosis. Clones were sequenced by immunoSEQ multiplex PCR, and TCRdb holds only the in-frame ones, with some missing. The repertoire consists of 40,000 or so clones, with 70% to 90% occurring once and the leading ten covering 4.1%. The source material was CD8+ T cells from peripheral blood mononuclear cells, sampled in the first trimester of pregnancy. The source of these receptors is a female donor with multiple sclerosis, enrolled in a pregnancy study. Both conserved end residues are part of each CDR3. Fields, in order: V gene, CDR3 protein.

V gene: TRBV4-3; CDR3 protein: CASSQGEDGYTF
V gene: TRBV10-3; CDR3 protein: CAIKDGVRTTSGNTIYF
V gene: TRBV7-2; CDR3 protein: CASSPGTSGFMNTEAFF
V gene: TRBV7-6; CDR3 protein: CASSPEQGALAYEQYF
V gene: TRBV4-3; CDR3 protein: CASSQELAGGVDEQFF
V gene: TRBV13; CDR3 protein: CASSTPGSMNTEAFF
V gene: TRBV7-9; CDR3 protein: CASSLDGQPQHF
V gene: TRBV19; CDR3 protein: CATGEGYTF
V gene: TRBV4-1; CDR3 protein: CASSPRQGANTEAFF
V gene: TRBV6-4; CDR3 protein: CASSDKGPGANVLTF
V gene: TRBV29-1; CDR3 protein: CSAHGIGGIWTEAFF
V gene: TRBV2; CDR3 protein: CASSQEADGYTF
V gene: TRBV7-2; CDR3 protein: CASSPDSNSGNTIYF
V gene: TRBV5-5; CDR3 protein: CASSTPGGAYF
V gene: TRBV9; CDR3 protein: CASSVEGGGYYEQYF
V gene: TRBV5-5; CDR3 protein: CASSPNHRAEGPQHF
V gene: TRBV27; CDR3 protein: CASSLGTSGAYEQYF
V gene: TRBV5-1; CDR3 protein: CASSLADSLTNGYTF